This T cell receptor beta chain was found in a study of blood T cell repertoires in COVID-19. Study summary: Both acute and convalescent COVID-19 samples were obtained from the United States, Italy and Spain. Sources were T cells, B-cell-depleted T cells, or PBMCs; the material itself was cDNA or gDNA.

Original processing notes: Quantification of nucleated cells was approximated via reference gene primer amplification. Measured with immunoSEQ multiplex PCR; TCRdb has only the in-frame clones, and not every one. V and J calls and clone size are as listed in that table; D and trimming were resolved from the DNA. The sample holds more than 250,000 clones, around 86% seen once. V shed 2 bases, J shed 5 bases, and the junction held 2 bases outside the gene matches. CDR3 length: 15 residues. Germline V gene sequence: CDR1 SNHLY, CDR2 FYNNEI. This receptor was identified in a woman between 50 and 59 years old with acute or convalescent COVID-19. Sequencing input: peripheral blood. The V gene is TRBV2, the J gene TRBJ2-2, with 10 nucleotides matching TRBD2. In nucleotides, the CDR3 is TGTGCCAGCAGTGAAATAGCGGGAGGAACCGGGGAGCTGTTTTTT. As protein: CASSEIAGGTGELFF.